Shown below are 14 T cell receptor beta chains from a single sample sequenced in a study of blood T cell repertoires in COVID-19. Assay: immunoSEQ multiplex PCR; the TCRdb copy retains only in-frame clones and omits some. The sample includes tens of thousands of clones, roughly 82% of them seen just once. Sample: peripheral blood. The receptors were gathered from a human donor in a cohort sampled during active COVID-19.

V is TRBV4-1 and J is TRBJ2-2; 10 bases fit TRBD2. With V trimmed by 0 bases and J by 2 bases, 6 bases remained unmatched. Germline CDR1 is MGHRA and CDR2 is YSYEKL. CDR3 length: 18 residues. The CDR3, as DNA: TGCGCCAGCAGCCAAGAACTAGCGGGATTTACAAACACCGGGGAGCTGTTTTTT. Translated, it gives CASSQELAGFTNTGELFF.

The chain recombines TRBV12-5 with TRBJ2-3; 7 bases are a match to TRBD1. The length of the CDR3 is 14 residues. Germline-derived CDR1 and CDR2 are LGHNT and FRNRAP. The ends lost 2 bases at V and 6 bases at J; junction bases unmatched: 5. The CDR3 loop is CASGLPPQGDTQYF. The CDR3 DNA is TGTGCTAGTGGTTTGCCCCCACAGGGGGATACGCAGTATTTT.

The rearrangement links TRBV2 to TRBJ2-3, with a tentative D call TRBD2 (6 bases). The CDR3 length is 17 residues. CDR1 and CDR2 from the germline V gene are SNHLY and FYNNEI. Trimming left V 3 bases short and J 5 bases short, with 21 bases between. In DNA form, the CDR3 reads TGTGCCAGCAGTGAGTCTTGGGGGAGGAAGAATGGAGATACGCAGTATTTT. Translated, it gives CASSESWGRKNGDTQYF.

The CDR3 nucleotides read TGTGCCAGCAGCCCCGGACAGGGGGACTATGGCTACACCTTC. Translation: CASSPGQGDYGYTF. The chain is built from TRBV3-1 (or the pseudogene TRBV3-2) and TRBJ1-2, with 10 positions matching TRBD1. This CDR3 spans 14 amino acids. Germline V gives CDR1 LGHDT, CDR2 YNNKEL (reference sequence). J lost 3 bases, V lost 4 bases, and 2 bases had no gene match.

The J gene is TRBJ1-5, the V gene TRBV30, with TRBD1 as a possible D gene (6 bases). CDR1 and CDR2 (germline): GTSNPN, SVGIG (reference sequence). The V and J ends lost 4 bases and 5 bases respectively, with 12 bases between them. The CDR3 totals 13 residues. CDR3 coding DNA: TGTGCCTGGACCACAGGGCGCGATCAGCCCCAGCATTTT. It specifies CAWTTGRDQPQHF.

The chain recombines TRBV7-2 with TRBJ2-3; 13 nucleotides agree with TRBD2. V was clipped by 6 bases and J by 2 bases; unmatched bases: 5. The CDR3 is made up of 16 amino acids. The V gene's germline CDR1 is SGHTA and CDR2 FQGNSA. As DNA, the CDR3 is TGTGCCAGCAGTAAGACTAGCGGGAGGTCCACAGATACGCAGTATTTT. As protein: CASSKTSGRSTDTQYF. The complete variable domain, with remaining parts taken from reference TRBV7-2 and TRBJ2-3, reads GAGVSQSPSNKVTEKGKDVELRCDPISGHTALYWYRQSLGQGLEFLIYFQGNSAPDKSGLPSDRFSAERTGGSVSTLTIQRTQQEDSAVYLCASSKTSGRSTDTQYFGPGTRLTVL.

This chain uses TRBV11-1 with TRBJ2-7, with D hard to call. V lost 2 bases and J 0 bases, leaving 8 bases between the germline ends. Germline V lookup: CDR1 SGHAT, CDR2 FQDESV (reference sequence). The CDR3 has 14 residues. CDR3 coding DNA: TGTGCCAGCAGCTTATCTCAGTTCTCCTACGAGCAGTACTTC. Protein: CASSLSQFSYEQYF.

The rearrangement joins TRBV5-1 to TRBJ1-5; the match to TRBD1 covers 7 bases. The CDR3 is 14 amino acids. After removal of 2 bases from V and 6 bases from J, the junction contained 5 bases not matched to a gene. CDR1 SGHRS and CDR2 YFSETQ come from the germline V gene. CDR3 sequence reads: CASSLTGVSQPQHF. The DNA of the CDR3 is TGCGCCAGCAGCTTAACAGGGGTGAGTCAGCCCCAGCATTTT.

V gene TRBV18 combines with J gene TRBJ2-1; the D gene is possibly TRBD1 (6 bases). Trimming left V 3 bases short and J 6 bases short, with 9 bases between. In germline, CDR1 is KGHSH, CDR2 LQKENI. The CDR3 is 13 residues long. CDR3: CASSPGQTNEQFF. In DNA, the CDR3 is TGTGCCAGCTCACCCGGACAGACCAATGAGCAGTTCTTC.

This clone was recorded only once. The chain links TRBV27 to TRBJ1-1; 7 bases are shared with TRBD1. The length of the CDR3 is 17 residues. The germline gives CDR1 MNHEY, CDR2 SMNVEV (reference sequence). J gave up 0 bases and V 5 bases, and 12 bases lay outside the gene matches. The CDR3 DNA sequence: TGTGCCAGCAGTCCCCCCCCGGGACAGAAAATGAACACTGAAGCTTTCTTT. Amino acids: CASSPPPGQKMNTEAFF.

The chain employs TRBV7-6 and TRBJ1-1, with D possibly being TRBD1 (5 bases). The CDR3 is made up of 16 amino acids. Trimming left V 5 bases short and J 4 bases short, with 20 bases between. Germline V gene data show CDR1 as SGHVS and CDR2 as FNYEAQ. CDR3 nucleotides: TGTGCCAGCAGCGCGCTGGGGGGGGGAATGATCACTGAAGCTTTCTTT. As protein: CASSALGGGMITEAFF.

The rearrangement uses TRBV19 and TRBJ1-5; tentative D call: TRBD1 (6 bases). The CDR3 is 16 amino acids. Trimming stripped 4 bases from V and 0 bases from J, with 13 bases between. CDR1 is LNHDA, CDR2 SQIVND, per germline (reference sequence). The CDR3 bases are TGTGCCAGTAGTAAAGGGGGTGGGGGTAGCAATCAGCCCCAGCATTTT. Its protein product is CASSKGGGGSNQPQHF.

This clone was counted a few times. The rearrangement links TRBV6-5 to TRBJ2-7; no clear D gene. The CDR3 extends over 14 amino acids. CDR1 is MNHEY and CDR2 is SVGAGI in the germline V gene. Trimming stripped 3 bases from V and 0 bases from J, with 9 bases between. CDR3 sequence (DNA): TGTGCCAGCAGTTATTACCGAGACTCCTACGAGCAGTACTTC. The encoded protein is CASSYYRDSYEQYF.

The CDR3 loop is CASSLASSASGGRYEQYF. CDR3 nucleotides: TGTGCCAGCAGCTTAGCTAGTAGCGCTAGCGGGGGGCGGTACGAGCAGTACTTC. The chain carries TRBV7-8 and TRBJ2-7, with TRBD2 matching 11 bases. Germline values: CDR1 SGHVS, CDR2 FQNEAQ. The CDR3 loop spans 18 amino acids. Trimming cost V 0 bases and J 4 bases; bases outside gene matches: 11.